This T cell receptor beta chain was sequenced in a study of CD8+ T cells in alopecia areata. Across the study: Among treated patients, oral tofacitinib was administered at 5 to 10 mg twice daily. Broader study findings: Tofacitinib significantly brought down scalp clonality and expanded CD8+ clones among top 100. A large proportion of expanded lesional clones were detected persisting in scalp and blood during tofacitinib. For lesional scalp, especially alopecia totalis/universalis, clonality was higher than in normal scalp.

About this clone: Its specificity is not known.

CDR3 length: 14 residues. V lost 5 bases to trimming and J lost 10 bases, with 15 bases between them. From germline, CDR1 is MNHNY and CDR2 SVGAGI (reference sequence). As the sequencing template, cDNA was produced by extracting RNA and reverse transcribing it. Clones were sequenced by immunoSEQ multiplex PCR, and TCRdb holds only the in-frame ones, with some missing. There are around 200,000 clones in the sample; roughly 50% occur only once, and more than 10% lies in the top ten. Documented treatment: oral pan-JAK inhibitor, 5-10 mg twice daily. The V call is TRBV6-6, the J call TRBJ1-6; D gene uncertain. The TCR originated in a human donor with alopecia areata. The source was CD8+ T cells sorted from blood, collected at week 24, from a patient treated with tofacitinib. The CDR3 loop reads CASSPRSFESPLHF. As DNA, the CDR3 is TGTGCCAGCAGTCCCCGGAGCTTTGAATCACCCCTCCACTTT.